The next 31 T cell receptor beta chains were all read from a single sample in a study of blood T cell repertoires in COVID-19. Sequencing was performed with immunoSEQ multiplex PCR; in TCRdb, only in-frame clones are kept and a portion is missing. The table includes around 250,000 clones, roughly 85% detected once. The sequenced sample consisted of peripheral blood. These receptors came from a woman younger than 35 with acute or convalescent COVID-19.

The rearrangement joins TRBV18 to TRBJ1-2, with 8 bases that match TRBD1. The CDR3 spans 17 residues. Per the germline V gene, CDR1 is KGHSH and CDR2 is LQKENI. The junction had 12 bases not matched to a gene; V was cut back by 2 bases and J by 4 bases. Written as DNA, the CDR3 is TGTGCCAGCTCACCAAGGGACAGGTCTGCCGCTACCTATGGCTACACCTTC. The encoded protein is CASSPRDRSAATYGYTF.

The chain has TRBV6-5 and TRBJ2-5, with D maybe TRBD2 (6 bases). This CDR3 spans 15 amino acids. V lost 6 bases and J lost 1, with 15 bases in between. Looked up from germline, CDR1 is MNHEY and CDR2 is SVGAGI. Here the CDR3 reads CASSDLGGAQETQYF. CDR3 nucleotides: TGTGCCAGCAGCGACCTCGGGGGAGCCCAAGAGACCCAGTACTTC.

The chain is built from TRBV28 and TRBJ2-2, with TRBD1 matching over 10 bases. The germline CDR1 and CDR2 sequences are MDHEN and SYDVKM. This CDR3 region has 17 residues. V lost 6 bases and J lost 6; bases outside the gene matches: 13. As DNA, the CDR3 is TGTGCCAGCAGCCCCCCTTTTGGGACAGGGGAGTCCGGGGAGCTGTTTTTT. Translating gives CASSPPFGTGESGELFF.

The V and J genes are TRBV5-6 and TRBJ2-3, with 7 bases lining up with TRBD2. Trimming took 3 bases from V and 2 from J; bases not matched to a gene: 9. CDR3 size: 16 residues. The germline V gene has CDR1 SGHDT and CDR2 YYEEEE. The CDR3 reads CASSWTGTTFTDTQYF. For the CDR3, the DNA is TGTGCCAGCAGCTGGACCGGGACTACTTTCACAGATACGCAGTATTTT.

CDR3: CASSLRQGGTGELFF. Written as DNA, the CDR3 is TGTGCCAGCAGCTTGAGACAGGGCGGAACCGGGGAGCTGTTTTTT. The chain carries TRBV16 and TRBJ2-2; 7 positions match TRBD1. The trim removed 5 bases at V and 5 bases at J, leaving 8 bases unmatched. Germline values: CDR1 KGHSY, CDR2 FQNENV. The CDR3 has 15 residues.

V usage is TRBV27 and J usage is TRBJ1-5; D is perhaps TRBD1 (6 bases). Germline assignment: CDR1 MNHEY and CDR2 SMNVEV (reference sequence). V was pared by 2 bases and J by 6 bases, with 14 bases between. The CDR3 is made up of 15 amino acids. As DNA, the CDR3 is TGTGCCAGCAGTTTAGTGGCAGGGGAGGGTCAGCCCCAGCATTTT. This encodes CASSLVAGEGQPQHF.

The rearrangement links TRBV2 to TRBJ1-2; 10 nucleotides agree with TRBD1. Germline CDR1 is SNHLY and CDR2 is FYNNEI. The CDR3 length is 14 residues. Trimming took 9 bases from V and 3 from J; bases not matched to a gene: 7. CDR3 DNA sequence: TGTGCCAGTGGACAGGGGGTTCAGGACTATGGCTACACCTTC. Translating gives CASGQGVQDYGYTF. Combining the CDR3 with reference TRBV2 and TRBJ1-2 gives the whole variable domain EPEVTQTPSHQVTQMGQEVILRCVPISNHLYFYWYRQILGQKVEFLVSFYNNEISEKSEIFDDQFSVERPDGSNFTLKIRSTKLEDSAMYFCASGQGVQDYGYTFGSGTRLTVV.

The rearrangement joins TRBV5-1 to TRBJ1-4, with 9 bases that match TRBD1. Unmatched junction bases numbered 7, after V lost 4 bases and J lost 6 bases. Germline V gene lookup returns CDR1 SGHRS and CDR2 YFSETQ. The CDR3 contains 15 residues. Here the CDR3 reads CASSATTGGYEKLFF. CDR3 in DNA: TGCGCCAGCAGCGCCACTACAGGGGGCTATGAAAAACTGTTTTTT.

The chain uses TRBV5-1 and TRBJ2-5; tentatively, D is TRBD2 (6 bases). From germline, CDR1 is SGHRS and CDR2 YFSETQ. Trimming stripped 0 bases from V and 0 bases from J, with 21 bases between. The CDR3 is made up of 19 amino acids. Written as DNA, the CDR3 is TGCGCCAGCAGCTTGGATTTGTCTCGCGGGACGGAGTACCAAGAGACCCAGTACTTC. It specifies CASSLDLSRGTEYQETQYF.

The chain is built from TRBV30 and TRBJ2-7; possible D gene TRBD1, 5 bases. Germline V gene sequence: CDR1 GTSNPN, CDR2 SVGIG (reference sequence). The length of the CDR3 is 14 residues. V was pared by 0 bases and J by 1 base, with 10 bases between. CDR3: CAWSVGQGSYEQYF. CDR3 DNA: TGTGCCTGGAGTGTAGGGCAGGGTTCCTACGAGCAGTACTTC.

The sample holds a few counts of this clone. The chain is built from TRBV7-3 and TRBJ1-6; 7 bases agree with TRBD1. V shed 3 bases, J shed 10 bases, and the junction held 3 bases outside the gene matches. This CDR3 contains 13 residues. The germline V gene encodes CDR1 SGHTA and CDR2 FQGTGA. CDR3 in amino acids: CASSLEQGSPLHF. The CDR3 DNA follows: TGTGCCAGCAGCTTGGAACAGGGGTCACCCCTCCACTTT.

The chain links TRBV7-6 to TRBJ2-5; a possible D gene is TRBD1 (5 bases). This CDR3 contains 16 residues. Trimming stripped 2 bases from V and 5 bases from J, with 18 bases between. CDR1 and CDR2 (germline): SGHVS, FNYEAQ. DNA of the CDR3: TGTGCCAGCAGCTTACCCCCTCTTCAGGGATGGGAGACCCAGTACTTC. This gives the protein CASSLPPLQGWETQYF.

The V and J genes are TRBV3-1 (or the pseudogene TRBV3-2) and TRBJ2-5; D is undetermined. Between the trimmed V and J ends, which lost 2 bases and 7 bases, there was a span of 5 bases. Germline lookup yields CDR1 LGHDT and CDR2 YNNKEL (reference sequence). The CDR3 covers 11 residues. In DNA, the CDR3 is TGTGCCAGCAGCCAATATGTGACCCAGTACTTC. It codes for CASSQYVTQYF.

This clone was observed a few times. The chain is built from TRBV29-1 and TRBJ1-4; D perhaps matches TRBD1 (6 bases). CDR3 length equals 11 residues. Trimming shortened V by 4 bases and J by 15 bases, and 15 bases separated the two germline ends. CDR1 is SQVTM and CDR2 is ANQGSEA in the germline V gene. The CDR3 region is CSVVLGGGVFF. CDR3 sequence (DNA): TGCAGCGTTGTACTTGGGGGGGGCGTGTTTTTT.

This clone showed up just a few times. The chain couples TRBV13 to TRBJ2-3; no clear D gene. The V gene's germline CDR1 is PRHDT and CDR2 FYEKMQ (reference sequence). V was trimmed by 0 bases and J by 0 bases, leaving 7 bases between them. This CDR3 is built from 15 residues. This CDR3 is CASSLGSSSTDTQYF. CDR3 nucleotide sequence: TGTGCCAGCAGCTTAGGCTCCAGTAGCACAGATACGCAGTATTTT.

This chain joins TRBV29-1 and TRBJ1-1, with 10 bases identical to TRBD1. The V gene end was trimmed by 7 bases and the J gene end by 3 bases; junction bases not matched to a gene: 8. Germline values: CDR1 SQVTM, CDR2 ANQGSEA. The CDR3 is made up of 14 amino acids. CDR3 DNA: TGCAGCGCAGACAGGGGGCAGGTGGACACTGAAGCTTTCTTT. Translated: CSADRGQVDTEAFF.

This clone was observed a single time. The chain has TRBV3-1 (or the pseudogene TRBV3-2) and TRBJ1-1; tentatively, D is TRBD1 (6 bases). The V gene's germline CDR1 is LGHDT and CDR2 YNNKEL (reference sequence). V shed 4 bases and J shed 0 bases, with 12 bases lying between them. The CDR3 has 15 residues. The CDR3 nucleotides are TGTGCCAGCAGCCTAGGGGGTAGCATGAACACTGAAGCTTTCTTT. Residues: CASSLGGSMNTEAFF.

The V gene is TRBV2, the J gene TRBJ2-5; D is perhaps TRBD1 (6 bases). The germline V gene encodes CDR1 SNHLY and CDR2 FYNNEI. Trimming took 10 bases from V and 4 from J, leaving 22 bases between them. The CDR3 sequence is 15 residues long. CDR3 nucleotide sequence: TGTGCCAACGGGCCCCGTTTCGTAGGGGGAGAGACCCAGTACTTC. Translation gives CANGPRFVGGETQYF.

The CDR3 protein is CASSFGGQETQYF. CDR3 bases: TGTGCCAGCTCATTCGGGGGGCAAGAGACCCAGTACTTC. The rearrangement links TRBV18 to TRBJ2-5; 7 nucleotides match TRBD2. The CDR3 loop spans 13 amino acids. Trimming removed 5 bases from V and 2 bases from J; junction bases left unmatched: 2. CDR1 is KGHSH and CDR2 is LQKENI in the germline V gene.

The chain has TRBV7-9 and TRBJ2-3, with a possible D match to TRBD2 (5 bases). Germline-derived CDR1 and CDR2 are SEHNR and FQNEAQ (reference sequence). V was pared by 6 bases and J by 4 bases, with 8 bases between. The CDR3 extends over 12 amino acids. CDR3 DNA sequence: TGTGCCAGCAGTTATAGCGCAGATACGCAGTATTTT. Protein: CASSYSADTQYF.

The V call is TRBV6-2 or TRBV6-3, the J call TRBJ2-5; D ambiguous. Trimming left V 2 bases short and J 2 bases short, with 9 bases between. The V gene's germline CDR1 is MNHEY and CDR2 SVGEGT. The CDR3 loop spans 14 amino acids. The CDR3, as DNA: TGTGCCAGCAGTTACGCGACTGTACAAGAGACCCAGTACTTC. Translation: CASSYATVQETQYF.

The chain recombines TRBV5-5 with TRBJ1-3; possible D gene TRBD1, 5 bases. This CDR3 is 15 amino acids long. CDR1 is SGHKS, CDR2 YYEKEE, per germline (reference sequence). V lost 2 bases, J lost 2 bases, and 11 bases lay in between. As DNA, the CDR3 is TGTGCCAGCAGCTTCCGGGGACTGGCTGGAAACACCATATATTTT. It specifies CASSFRGLAGNTIYF.

In its sample, this clone was seen a few times. The chain employs TRBV19 and TRBJ2-1; 8 bases agree with TRBD1. CDR3 length: 16 residues. V lost 2 bases, J lost 3 bases, and 6 bases stayed unmatched. In germline, CDR1 is LNHDA, CDR2 SQIVND (reference sequence). DNA of the CDR3: TGTGCCAGTAGTATATCCGCAGGGGGCAACTACAATGAGCAGTTCTTC. It codes for CASSISAGGNYNEQFF.

The chain is built from TRBV7-2 and TRBJ2-2; D perhaps matches TRBD2 (5 bases). The CDR3 has 13 residues. Germline loops: CDR1 SGHTA, CDR2 FQGNSA. Trimming took 5 bases from V and 2 from J, leaving 6 bases between them. The CDR3 sequence: CASSRGNTGELFF. The CDR3 nucleotides read TGTGCCAGCAGCCGGGGTAACACCGGGGAGCTGTTTTTT.

The V gene is TRBV4-3, the J gene TRBJ1-4; D is uncertain. The CDR3 totals 13 residues. V gave up 6 bases and J gave up 7 bases, with 12 bases separating them. Germline CDR1 LGHNA, CDR2 YSLEER. Here the CDR3 DNA reads TGCGCCAGCAGTGCTAAGGGAGGTGAAAAACTGTTTTTT. This encodes CASSAKGGEKLFF.

V gene TRBV11-1 combines with J gene TRBJ2-7, with D maybe TRBD2 (5 bases). The length of the CDR3 is 15 residues. Trimming cost V 5 bases and J 1 base, with 15 bases left between them. Germline CDR1 is SGHAT and CDR2 is FQDESV (reference sequence). The DNA for the CDR3 is TGTGCCAGCAGCCCCTATAGTGGGGAGTCCTACGAGCAGTACTTC. Protein sequence: CASSPYSGESYEQYF.

The chain couples TRBV6-2 or TRBV6-3 to TRBJ1-5; D not resolved. CDR1 is MNHEY and CDR2 is SVGEGT in the germline V gene. Trimming left V 2 bases short and J 4 bases short, with 6 bases between. This CDR3 contains 13 residues. The CDR3 region is CASSYVPNQPQHF. The CDR3 DNA sequence: TGTGCCAGCAGTTACGTCCCTAATCAGCCCCAGCATTTT.

The chain is built from TRBV6-5 and TRBJ1-3, with a weak D call TRBD1 (5 bases). Germline V gene lookup returns CDR1 MNHEY and CDR2 SVGAGI. This CDR3 region has 14 residues. The V gene lost 6 bases and the J gene lost 9 bases, with 18 bases spanning the gap. Here the CDR3 reads CASSNAGWGGTIYF. CDR3 sequence (DNA): TGTGCCAGCAGCAACGCCGGATGGGGGGGCACCATATATTTT.

This clone was found a few times. V usage is TRBV19 and J usage is TRBJ1-6, with unresolved D. Trimming removed 9 bases from V and 4 bases from J, with 13 bases in between. The germline V gene encodes CDR1 LNHDA and CDR2 SQIVND (reference sequence). This CDR3 has 14 residues. CDR3 in amino acids: CASKQSRYNSPLHF. CDR3 bases: TGTGCCAGCAAACAGTCACGGTATAATTCACCCCTCCACTTT.

This clone appeared once. The chain joins TRBV19 to TRBJ2-4, with D perhaps matching TRBD1 (6 bases). V lost 7 bases and J lost 0, with 16 bases in between. The CDR3 runs to 16 residues. CDR1 and CDR2 from the germline V gene are LNHDA and SQIVND (reference sequence). The CDR3 reads CASTERGHLAKNIQYF. The CDR3 DNA reads TGTGCCAGTACGGAACGGGGACATCTAGCCAAAAACATTCAGTACTTC.

The chain links TRBV9 to TRBJ2-3; D may be TRBD2 (5 bases). Trimming shortened V by 0 bases and J by 4 bases, and 21 bases separated the two germline ends. The germline V gene encodes CDR1 SGDLS and CDR2 YYNGEE. This CDR3 has 18 amino acids. The CDR3 DNA reads as TGTGCCAGCAGCGTAGGACCTGGTGGGAGTAATATAGCAGATACGCAGTATTTT. Its translation is CASSVGPGGSNIADTQYF.